This paragraph reports one T cell receptor beta chain. V was trimmed by 3 bases and J by 4 bases, leaving 6 bases between them. The CDR3 has 12 residues. The germline gives CDR1 SEHNR, CDR2 FQNEAQ (reference sequence). Per the study methods: Reference gene primer amplification in the assay estimated nucleated cell counts. Sequenced by immunoSEQ multiplex PCR; TCRdb stores in-frame clones only, minus some. The DNA was the basis for D and trimming; V, J and clone size are from that table. The sample includes over 100,000 clones, approximately 90% of them seen just once. These data belong to a study of blood T cell repertoires in COVID-19. Study in general: The United States, Italy and Spain were the sources of the acute and convalescent COVID-19 samples. PBMCs, B-cell-depleted T cells, or T cells provided the cDNA or gDNA that made up the material.

Sequencing used peripheral blood. This receptor was taken from a man in his forties with acute or convalescent COVID-19. This sequence joins TRBV7-9 and TRBJ1-1; D remains ambiguous. CDR3 bases: TGTGCCAGCAGCTTTTTCGGCACTGAAGCTTTCTTT. Its translation is CASSFFGTEAFF.